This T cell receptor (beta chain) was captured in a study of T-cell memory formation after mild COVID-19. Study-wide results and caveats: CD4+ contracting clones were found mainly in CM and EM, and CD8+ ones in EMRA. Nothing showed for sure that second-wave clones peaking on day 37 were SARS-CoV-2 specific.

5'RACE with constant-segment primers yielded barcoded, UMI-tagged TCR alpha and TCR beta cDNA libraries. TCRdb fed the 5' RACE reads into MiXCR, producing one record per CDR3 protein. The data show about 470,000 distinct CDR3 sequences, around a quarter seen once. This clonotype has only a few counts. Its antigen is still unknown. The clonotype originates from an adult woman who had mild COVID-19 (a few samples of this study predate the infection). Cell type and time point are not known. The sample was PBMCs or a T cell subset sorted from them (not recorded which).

CDR3 bases: TGTGCCTGGAGTGGTCCAGGTTCAGATACGCAGTATTTT. This encodes CAWSGPGSDTQYF. The chain employs TRBV30 and TRBJ2-3, with D unclear. Germline V gene data show CDR1 as GTSNPN and CDR2 as SVGIG (reference sequence). V was clipped by 1 base and J by 4 bases, with 9 bases between them. CDR3 length: 13 amino acids.